This T cell receptor (beta chain) was sequenced in a study of T cell repertoires in cytomegalovirus infection. TCRdb re-called the reads with MiXCR, one entry per CDR3 protein. Of around 900,000 distinct CDR3 sequences listed, approximately 31% were seen once; the top ten hold roughly 13%. This clonotype was seen ten or more times. Antigen unknown. The CDR3 is made up of 14 amino acids. Trimming left V 3 bases short and J 4 bases short, with 9 bases between. Germline lookup yields CDR1 SGHTA and CDR2 FQGNSA. This sequence joins TRBV7-2 and TRBJ1-4; D possibly corresponds to TRBD1 (6 bases). The sequences come from cultured CD8+ T cells from PBMCs, collected from culture after CMV antigen stimulation. The receptor was derived from a human donor in good health (CMV status not recorded). Some clones in this sample may be carry-over from other donors' samples. The CDR3, as DNA: TGTGCCAGCAGCTTCACAGGGTTTAATGAAAAACTGTTTTTT. Protein sequence: CASSFTGFNEKLFF.